Shown below are 17 T cell receptor beta chains from a single sample sequenced in a study of CD8+ T cells in alopecia areata. Investigators isolated RNA and reverse transcribed it into cDNA to act as the sequencing template. Sequenced by immunoSEQ multiplex PCR; TCRdb stores in-frame clones only, minus some. The data contain 35,000 to 50,000 clones, roughly 90% of them singletons. Treatment noted: oral pan-JAK inhibitor, 5-10 mg twice daily. The source was CD8+ T cells sorted from blood, collected at week 24, from a patient treated with tofacitinib. All receptors derive from a human donor with alopecia areata.

The genes are TRBV5-4 and TRBJ2-3; D unclear. The CDR3 spans 12 residues. Trimming removed 4 bases at V and 0 bases at J, with 3 bases between. CDR1 SGHNT and CDR2 YYREEE come from the germline V gene (reference sequence). The CDR3 DNA reads as TGTGCCAGCAGCCTGAGCACAGATACGCAGTATTTT. It yields the protein CASSLSTDTQYF.

J is TRBJ2-3 and V is TRBV10-3, with TRBD1 matching over 8 bases. V dropped 0 bases and J dropped 0; count of bases not matched to a gene: 17. The germline V gene has CDR1 ENHRY and CDR2 SYGVKD. CDR3 length: 21 residues. The DNA for the CDR3 is TGTGCCATCAGTGAGTCGTCGGGACAGGACTACCGCCTGCATAGCACAGATACGCAGTATTTT. This codes for CAISESSGQDYRLHSTDTQYF.

This chain links TRBV7-8 with TRBJ2-7; maybe TRBD2 (5 bases). The CDR3 consists of 11 residues. Germline V lookup: CDR1 SGHVS, CDR2 FQNEAQ. The V end was cut by 5 bases, the J end by 6 bases, with 8 bases between. The CDR3 sequence: CASSQGLEQYF. In DNA, the CDR3 is TGTGCCAGCAGCCAAGGACTCGAGCAGTACTTC.

V and J are TRBV27 and TRBJ2-5; 11 nucleotides match TRBD1. Germline lookup yields CDR1 MNHEY and CDR2 SMNVEV (reference sequence). The trim removed 5 bases at V and 5 bases at J, leaving 7 bases unmatched. This CDR3 has 15 amino acids. This CDR3 is CASSPGQGAGETQYF. CDR3 DNA: TGTGCCAGCAGTCCCGGACAGGGGGCAGGGGAGACCCAGTACTTC.

This clone showed up just once. The chain uses TRBV28 and TRBJ2-2; 7 bases agree with TRBD1. With V trimmed by 6 bases and J by 5 bases, 12 bases remained unmatched. Germline V CDR1 and CDR2: MDHEN, SYDVKM. This CDR3 has 16 residues. The CDR3 here is CASSHSNRGVTGELFF. The CDR3 coding sequence is TGTGCCAGCAGCCACTCTAACAGGGGAGTTACCGGGGAGCTGTTTTTT.

The CDR3 DNA follows: TGTGCCAGCAGGGCCCCCAGAACAGATACGCAGTATTTT. Translation: CASRAPRTDTQYF. This chain connects TRBV28 to TRBJ2-3; D is undetermined. V was cut by 6 bases and J by 3 bases, with 10 bases left in between. CDR1 and CDR2 from the germline V gene are MDHEN and SYDVKM. The CDR3 loop spans 13 amino acids. The entire variable domain, with the rest obtained from reference TRBV28 and TRBJ2-3, is as follows: DVKVTQSSRYLVKRTGEKVFLECVQDMDHENMFWYRQDPGLGLRLIYFSYDVKMKEKGDIPEGYSVSREKKERFSLILESASTNQTSMYLCASRAPRTDTQYFGPGTRLTVL.

The chain is built from TRBV7-2 and TRBJ2-7; no firm D call. Germline loops: CDR1 SGHTA, CDR2 FQGNSA. This CDR3 is 13 amino acids long. V lost 5 bases, J lost 4 bases, and 12 bases lay in between. CDR3 sequence: CASSGSEEYEQYF. For the CDR3, the DNA is TGTGCCAGCAGCGGATCGGAAGAATACGAGCAGTACTTC.

This chain uses TRBV10-3 with TRBJ2-7; D may match TRBD1 or TRBD2 (5 bases each). Per germline, CDR1 ENHRY and CDR2 SYGVKD. This CDR3 has 14 amino acids. V shed 1 base and J shed 4 bases, with 11 bases lying between them. In DNA, the CDR3 is TGTGCCATCAGTGAGTTACGAGGGGAATACGAGCAGTACTTC. It specifies CAISELRGEYEQYF.

The genes are TRBV4-1 and TRBJ1-1; D uncertain. V lost 4 bases and J 8 bases, leaving 17 bases between the germline ends. The CDR3 consists of 14 residues. Per the germline V gene, CDR1 is MGHRA and CDR2 is YSYEKL. In nucleotides, the CDR3 is TGCGCCAGCAGCCGATCCTTGGACGGGATAGAAGCTTTCTTT. The encoded protein is CASSRSLDGIEAFF.

The chain has TRBV11-3 and TRBJ2-1; D possibly corresponds to TRBD2 (5 bases). Trimming shortened V by 4 bases and J by 7 bases, and 8 bases separated the two germline ends. The CDR3 runs to 12 residues. Germline V gene lookup returns CDR1 SGHNT and CDR2 YENEEA. The CDR3 is CASSYRGNEQFF. For the CDR3, the DNA is TGTGCCAGCAGCTATAGAGGGAATGAGCAGTTCTTC.

J is TRBJ2-6 and V is TRBV6-4, with D unresolved. V dropped 5 bases and J dropped 1 base, with 6 bases sitting between them. Germline CDR1 and CDR2: MRHNA and SNTAGT. This CDR3 is built from 14 residues. CDR3 bases: TGTGCCAGCAGTTTGAGGTCTGGGGCCAACGTCCTGACTTTC. Translation gives CASSLRSGANVLTF.

The J gene is TRBJ2-1, the V gene TRBV29-1; D might be TRBD2 (5 bases). The germline V and J ends were trimmed by 1 base and 0 bases, with 10 bases remaining between them. Germline assignment: CDR1 SQVTM and CDR2 ANQGSEA. This CDR3 has 15 residues. The CDR3 DNA reads as TGCAGCGTTGAAGGGACGGGAAGCTCCTACAATGAGCAGTTCTTC. Its protein product is CSVEGTGSSYNEQFF.

CDR3 loop: CASSLGGYSSYEQYF. CDR3 sequence (DNA): TGTGCCAGCAGCTTAGGCGGCTACAGCTCCTACGAGCAGTACTTC. V usage is TRBV7-2 and J usage is TRBJ2-7; no clear D. Trimming took off 1 base at V and 0 bases at J, with 10 bases between the two ends. CDR3 length equals 15 residues. CDR1 is SGHTA and CDR2 is FQGNSA in the germline V gene.

The V and J genes are TRBV18 and TRBJ2-7; D may be TRBD1 (5 bases). Trimming pared 4 bases from V and 3 bases from J, leaving 13 bases between. This CDR3 comprises 14 residues. Per germline, CDR1 KGHSH and CDR2 LQKENI. CDR3 in amino acids: CASSLGRGHYEQYF. In DNA, the CDR3 is TGTGCCAGCTCACTGGGAAGGGGTCACTACGAGCAGTACTTC. Together with reference TRBV18 and TRBJ2-7, the CDR3 gives the full variable domain: NAGVMQNPRHLVRRRGQEARLRCSPMKGHSHVYWYRQLPEEGLKFMVYLQKENIIDESGMPKERFSAEFPKEGPSILRIQQVVRGDSAAYFCASSLGRGHYEQYFGPGTRLTVT.

This rearrangement joins TRBV5-6 to TRBJ2-7, with D possibly being TRBD1 (5 bases). CDR3 length: 14 amino acids. The V gene lost 2 bases and the J gene lost 0 bases, with 9 bases spanning the gap. Germline values: CDR1 SGHDT, CDR2 YYEEEE. CDR3 sequence: CASSFGADSYEQYF. The DNA for the CDR3 is TGTGCCAGCAGCTTTGGGGCAGACTCCTACGAGCAGTACTTC. The variable domain in full, with the rest retrieved from reference TRBV5-6 and TRBJ2-7, is DAGVTQSPTHLIKTRGQQVTLRCSPKSGHDTVSWYQQALGQGPQFIFQYYEEEERQRGNFPDRFSGHQFPNYSSELNVNALLLGDSALYLCASSFGADSYEQYFGPGTRLTVT.

This chain connects TRBV6-5 to TRBJ2-1; D not certain. The germline V and J ends were trimmed by 7 bases and 7 bases, with 14 bases remaining between them. This CDR3 is built from 13 residues. The germline V gene has CDR1 MNHEY and CDR2 SVGAGI. CDR3 in amino acids: CASTPGPLNEQFF. CDR3 bases: TGTGCCAGCACCCCAGGCCCTCTAAATGAGCAGTTCTTC.

The rearrangement links TRBV4-3 to TRBJ2-1; 7 bases map to TRBD1. This CDR3 contains 19 residues. Per the germline V gene, CDR1 is LGHNA and CDR2 is YSLEER. Unmatched junction bases numbered 15, after V lost 1 base and J lost 3 bases. CDR3 nucleotide sequence: TGCGCCAGCAGCCAAGTCGGAGGTGGACAGGTAGGCCTCTACAATGAGCAGTTCTTC. This encodes CASSQVGGGQVGLYNEQFF.